This entry features one T cell receptor beta chain sequence. This sample is part of a study of yellow fever vaccine responses in identical twins. TCRdb recomputed calls from the RT-PCR reads with MiXCR, one row per CDR3 protein. The sample comprises about 10,000 distinct CDR3 sequences, 75% to 90% of which are singletons, and under 2.5% rests with the top ten. Germline V gene data show CDR1 as SNHLY and CDR2 as FYNNEI. V lost 6 bases, J lost 4 bases, and 19 bases lay in between. The CDR3 is made up of 15 amino acids. This TCR derives from a woman between 18 and 29 years old who received the yellow fever vaccine. J is TRBJ2-7 and V is TRBV2; tentative D call: TRBD2 (5 bases). This specimen was T cells from blood (PBMCs), unsorted or a sorted subset (not recorded which), taken before or after yellow fever vaccination (not recorded which). The CDR3 nucleotides read TGTGCCAGCAGCGCCCGCGGGCTATTCTTATACGAGCAGTACTTC. Translated: CASSARGLFLYEQYF. Looking up the rest from reference TRBV2 and TRBJ2-7 gives the full variable domain: EPEVTQTPSHQVTQMGQEVILRCVPISNHLYFYWYRQILGQKVEFLVSFYNNEISEKSEIFDDQFSVERPDGSNFTLKIRSTKLEDSAMYFCASSARGLFLYEQYFGPGTRLTVT.